One and the same sample provided the 2 T cell receptor beta chains below, sequenced in a study of blood T cell repertoires in COVID-19. Sequencing was performed with immunoSEQ multiplex PCR; in TCRdb, only in-frame clones are kept and a portion is missing. The sample records under 200,000 clones, 80% to 90% being singletons. The sample comprised peripheral blood. The receptors originated from a woman between 65 and 79 years old with COVID-19, enrolled during active disease.

The chain has TRBV7-3 and TRBJ2-3, with D possibly TRBD2 on 6 matching bases. Trimming cost V 4 bases and J 8 bases, with 7 bases left between them. Germline CDR1 SGHTA, CDR2 FQGTGA. This CDR3 has 11 residues. In DNA form, the CDR3 reads TGTGCCAGCAGCTCCGGGGGTACGCAGTATTTT. As protein: CASSSGGTQYF.

The count of this clone is one. The rearrangement uses TRBV4-1 and TRBJ1-2; D gene uncertain. CDR1 is MGHRA, CDR2 YSYEKL, per germline. The CDR3 loop spans 15 amino acids. With 4 bases removed from V and 2 bases from J, the gap between germline ends came to 14 bases. In DNA, the CDR3 is TGCGCCAGCAGCCCTCGGGGAGCCATCAACTATGGCTACACCTTC. It codes for CASSPRGAINYGYTF.